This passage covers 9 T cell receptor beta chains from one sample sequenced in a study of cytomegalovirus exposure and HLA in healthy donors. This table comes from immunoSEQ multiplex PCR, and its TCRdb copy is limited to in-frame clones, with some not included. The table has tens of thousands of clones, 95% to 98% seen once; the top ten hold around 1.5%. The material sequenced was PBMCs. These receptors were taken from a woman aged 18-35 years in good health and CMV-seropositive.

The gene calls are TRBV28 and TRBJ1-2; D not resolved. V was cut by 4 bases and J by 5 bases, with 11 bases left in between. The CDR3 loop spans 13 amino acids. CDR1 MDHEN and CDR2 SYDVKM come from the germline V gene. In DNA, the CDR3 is TGTGCCAGCAGTTCCTCCGGGGAATATGGCTACACCTTC. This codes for CASSSSGEYGYTF.

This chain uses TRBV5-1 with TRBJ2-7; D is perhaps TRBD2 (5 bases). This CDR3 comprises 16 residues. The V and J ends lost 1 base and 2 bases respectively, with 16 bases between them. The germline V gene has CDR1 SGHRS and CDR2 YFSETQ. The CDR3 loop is CASSLRPDTGTYEQYF. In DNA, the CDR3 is TGCGCCAGCAGCTTGAGGCCCGACACGGGGACCTACGAGCAGTACTTC.

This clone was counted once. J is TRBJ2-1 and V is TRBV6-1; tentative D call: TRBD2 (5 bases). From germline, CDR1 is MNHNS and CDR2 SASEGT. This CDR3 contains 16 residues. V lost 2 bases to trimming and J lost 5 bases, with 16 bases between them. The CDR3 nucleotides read TGTGCCAGCAGTGAATACAGCGGCAGGAAAAACAATGAGCAGTTCTTC. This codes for CASSEYSGRKNNEQFF.

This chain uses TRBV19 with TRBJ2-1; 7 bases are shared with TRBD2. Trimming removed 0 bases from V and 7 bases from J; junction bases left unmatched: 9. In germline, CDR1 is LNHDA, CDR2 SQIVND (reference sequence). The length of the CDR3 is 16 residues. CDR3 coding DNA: TGTGCCAGTAGTATAGATGGGGGGGTCGTCGATAATGAGCAGTTCTTC. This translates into CASSIDGGVVDNEQFF.

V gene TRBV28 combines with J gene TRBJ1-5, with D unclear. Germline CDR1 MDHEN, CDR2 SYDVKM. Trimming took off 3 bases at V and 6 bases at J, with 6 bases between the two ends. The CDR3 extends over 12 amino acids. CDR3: CASSFSSQPQHF. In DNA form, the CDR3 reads TGTGCCAGCAGTTTTAGTAGTCAGCCCCAGCATTTT.

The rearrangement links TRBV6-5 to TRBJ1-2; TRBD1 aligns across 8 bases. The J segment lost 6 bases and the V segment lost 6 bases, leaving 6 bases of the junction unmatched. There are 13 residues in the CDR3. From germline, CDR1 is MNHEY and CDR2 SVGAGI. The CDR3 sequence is CASRRTGTDGYTF. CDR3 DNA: TGTGCCAGCAGACGGACAGGGACGGATGGCTACACCTTC.

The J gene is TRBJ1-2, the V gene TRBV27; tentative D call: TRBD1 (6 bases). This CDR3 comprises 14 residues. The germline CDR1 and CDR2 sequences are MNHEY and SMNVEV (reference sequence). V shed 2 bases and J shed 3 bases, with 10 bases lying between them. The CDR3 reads CASSLKQGYYGYTF. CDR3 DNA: TGTGCCAGCAGTTTAAAACAGGGTTACTATGGCTACACCTTC.

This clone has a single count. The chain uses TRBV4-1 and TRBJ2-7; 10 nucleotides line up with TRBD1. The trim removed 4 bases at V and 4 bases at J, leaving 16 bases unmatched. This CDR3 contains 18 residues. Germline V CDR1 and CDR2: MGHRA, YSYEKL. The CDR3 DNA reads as TGCGCCAGCAGCCCGGAACAAGACAGGGGGCTTTTGCTGTACGAGCAGTACTTC. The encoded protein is CASSPEQDRGLLLYEQYF.

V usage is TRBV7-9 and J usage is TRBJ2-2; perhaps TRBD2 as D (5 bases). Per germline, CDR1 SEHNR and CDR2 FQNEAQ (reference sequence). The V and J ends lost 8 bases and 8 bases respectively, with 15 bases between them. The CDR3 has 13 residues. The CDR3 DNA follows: TGTGCCAGCCACCTATTAGTAGCGGGGGAGCTGTTTTTT. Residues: CASHLLVAGELFF. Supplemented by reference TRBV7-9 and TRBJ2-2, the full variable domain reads DTGVSQNPRHKITKRGQNVTFRCDPISEHNRLYWYRQTLGQGPEFLTYFQNEAQLEKSRLLSDRFSAERPKGSFSTLEIQRTEQGDSAMYLCASHLLVAGELFFGEGSRLTVL.